This record looks at one T cell receptor beta chain sequence and its context. Its target antigen remains unknown. No much larger clone is present one base from it, and per-base qualities are unavailable. This specimen belongs to a study of T cells in Graves' hyperthyroidism and ophthalmopathy (dated by TCRdb to 2018 to 2020). With respect to the entire study: Peripheral blood samples were taken at initial diagnosis, before any treatment was given. To identify TCR V-J signatures that set the groups apart, the researchers used a discovery cohort of 100 patients, made up of 43 with Graves' ophthalmopathy and around 58 with stable Graves' hyperthyroidism. Prospective prediction of ophthalmopathy was tested in an independent validation cohort consisting of fewer than 20 hyperthyroidism patients and approximately 16 patients who later progressed to ophthalmopathy. The roughly 100 discovery patients were randomly divided into training and test sets at a 7:3 ratio. In about 6 Graves' hyperthyroidism patients, the study also compared T-cell repertoires from thyroid tissue with T-cell repertoires from blood. After sampling, hyperthyroidism patients received methimazole starting at 30 mg daily, and ophthalmopathy patients received high-dose intravenous methylprednisolone. According to the paper, TCR Vbeta CDR3 sequencing was carried out on some 130 peripheral blood samples, which came from fewer than 50 ophthalmopathy, under 85 hyperthyroidism and approximately 17 progressor patients. What the authors observed across the whole study: In validation, progression to ophthalmopathy was predicted by the model with around 70% sensitivity and 72% to 85% specificity, a median of approximately 7.1 months before onset. Blood samples also contained most of the expanded thyroid clonotypes (frequency above 0.001), which suggests that blood repertoires may reflect thyroid immune responses. In cross-validation, a model built on a 13 V-J signature told ophthalmopathy apart from stable hyperthyroidism with about 90% sensitivity and about 81% specificity, and in testing the same model reached 80%/75%. No statistical method was used to set the sample size in advance, and investigators knew the group allocation.

Compared with germline, V lacks 2 bases and J lacks 8 bases; bases without a gene match: 6. The germline V gene provides CDR1 MNHEY and CDR2 SVGEGT. The CDR3 spans 14 residues, from the cysteine through the phenylalanine. Only CDR3 DNA remains: 42 bases, in frame from the first base. Ophthalmopathy patients had moderately to severely active disease, Clinical Activity Score of at least 3, NOSPECS grade of at least 4, and duration under 3 months. Patients with uncontrolled infections, other autoimmune diseases, pregnancy or lactation were excluded. Diagnoses were established on the basis of clinical symptoms, serum thyroxine and TRAb, thyroid ultrasound, and orbital computed tomography. PBMCs were separated from 8 to 10 ml of fresh peripheral blood using Ficoll-Paque density gradient centrifugation. Total RNA was extracted using Trizol reagent, and RNA quality was assessed on an Agilent 2100 Bioanalyzer.

The TCR beta CDR3 regions were amplified from RNA transcripts. The first round of RT-PCR for the TCR CDR3 was performed with the HTBI primer set and the Qiagen OneStep RT-PCR kit. The libraries were constructed in a second round of multiplex PCR and then size-selected and purified. Libraries were sequenced paired-end with 100 bp reads on an Illumina HiSeq2000. The published analysis was carried out like this. SOAPnuke was used to process the raw data, removing reads that contained adapters or uncalled bases, had a mean Phred below 15, or lacked an exact match to the constant primer or identifier. High-quality paired reads were merged using COPE v1.2.5, and each unique nucleotide sequence was defined as a clonotype. Clonotypes were aligned to IMGT TRBV, TRBD and TRBJ reference segments using MiTCR v1.1. The analysis included only V-J combinations with a frequency above 0.0001, which together covered 99% to 99.2% of the repertoires. The TCS score was defined as F50 (clonal expansion) divided by E x V (chaos), with BLOSUM62-based TCRdist calculated between CDR3 peptides within each V-J. Welch's t-statistics and random forest reduced roughly 530 V-J features to 13, which were used in a naive Bayes classifier (R e1071). TCRdb reprocessed the public reads (quality trimming at Q25 with fastp, clone calling with MiXCR) and kept in-frame beta chains. Here each entry gathers all rows of one CDR3 protein and keeps the most common genes and DNA. TCRdb, not the original authors, processed these V and J calls. The sample data list a few hundred thousand distinct CDR3 sequences, and roughly a sixth of these were observed just once. Under 20% of the sample lies in the top ten.

What was sequenced was blood. The TCR was taken from a woman aged 18-29 years with Graves' ophthalmopathy. The chain is made from TRBV6-2 or TRBV6-3 and TRBJ1-2, with 9 junctional bases fitting TRBD1. The CDR3 region: CASSYAGQGNGYTF. The base sequence is TGTGCCAGCAGTTACGCGGGACAGGGAAACGGCTACACCTTC.